These 25 T cell receptor beta chains were all obtained from the same sample, sequenced in a study of tumor-infiltrating lymphocytes in oesophageal squamous cell carcinoma. TCRdb reprocessed the PCR reads with MiXCR, giving one entry per CDR3 protein. Here the sample spans about 20,000 distinct CDR3 sequences, around 41% being singletons. Sequenced input: normal esophageal tissue next to the tumor. Receptors were obtained from a male donor with esophageal squamous cell carcinoma.

This clonotype has only a few counts. The CDR3 here is CASSYNGIAGTQYF. CDR3 nucleotides: TGTGCCAGCAGTTATAACGGGATTGCTGGTACGCAGTATTTT. This rearrangement joins TRBV6-1 to TRBJ2-3, with D tentatively TRBD2 (5 bases). V gave up 5 bases and J gave up 8 bases, with 17 bases separating them. The CDR3 sequence is 14 residues long. The germline V gene has CDR1 MNHNS and CDR2 SASEGT.

This clonotype was seen repeatedly, ten times or more. This rearrangement joins TRBV24-1 to TRBJ2-7, with D tentatively TRBD2 (6 bases). Trimming cost V 2 bases and J 7 bases, with 23 bases left between them. Germline CDR1 is KGHDR and CDR2 is SFDVKD. The CDR3 loop spans 17 amino acids. CDR3 loop: CATSDSLPGLSMGEQYF. The CDR3 DNA follows: TGTGCCACCAGTGATTCCCTTCCGGGACTCTCAATGGGGGAGCAGTACTTC.

This clonotype is labeled medium-sized. This sequence joins TRBV7-2 and TRBJ2-2, with D uncertain. The ends were cut back, 5 bases at V and 0 bases at J, with 13 bases in the middle. CDR1 and CDR2 (germline): SGHTA, FQGNSA. The CDR3 covers 16 residues. The DNA of the CDR3 is TGTGCCAGCAGCCCCGTATCGGCCGCGAACACCGGGGAGCTGTTTTTT. Translation gives CASSPVSAANTGELFF. Supplemented by reference TRBV7-2 and TRBJ2-2, the full variable domain reads GAGVSQSPSNKVTEKGKDVELRCDPISGHTALYWYRQSLGQGLEFLIYFQGNSAPDKSGLPSDRFSAERTGGSVSTLTIQRTQQEDSAVYLCASSPVSAANTGELFFGEGSRLTVL.

The rearrangement uses TRBV25-1 and TRBJ1-3, with D perhaps matching TRBD1 (5 bases). Looked up from germline, CDR1 is MGHDK and CDR2 is SYGVNS. V was cut by 1 base and J by 0 bases, with 10 bases left in between. The CDR3 runs 16 residues. In DNA, the CDR3 is TGTGCCAGCAGTGAATCTGGCAGGGCCTCTGGAAACACCATATATTTT. It is translated as CASSESGRASGNTIYF.

This clonotype was recorded many times. The V and J genes are TRBV7-2 and TRBJ2-1; D is undetermined. The better agreement between TRBJ2-7 and the DNA end casts doubt on the J call. The CDR3 runs to 15 residues. Germline CDR1 and CDR2: SGHTA and FQGNSA. CDR3 bases: TGTGCCAGCAGCTTAGACGCGAGCTCCTACAATGAGCAGTACTTC. Protein sequence: CASSLDASSYNEQYF.

V is TRBV24-1 and J is TRBJ1-4, with D uncertain. With 2 bases removed from V and 10 bases from J, the gap between germline ends came to 7 bases. CDR1 and CDR2 (germline): KGHDR, SFDVKD. There are 12 residues in the CDR3. The CDR3 region is CATSDWEGKLFF. The CDR3 DNA reads as TGTGCCACCAGTGATTGGGAAGGAAAACTGTTTTTT.

V usage is TRBV7-3 and J usage is TRBJ2-1; D unresolved. Trimming took 1 base from V and 5 from J, leaving 15 bases between them. The CDR3 runs to 16 residues. CDR1 SGHTA and CDR2 FQGTGA come from the germline V gene. The CDR3 region is CASSLKGHLGNNEQFF. CDR3 bases: TGTGCCAGCAGCTTAAAAGGGCACCTAGGGAACAATGAGCAGTTCTTC.

This clonotype was picked up a small number of times. Germline and junction disagree at one end, which may indicate a read error. The gene calls are TRBV7-6 and TRBJ2-7; D unclear. With the DNA end fitting TRBJ2-5 better, the J assignment may be wrong. Germline V gene sequence: CDR1 SGHVS, CDR2 FNYEAQ. This CDR3 comprises 13 residues. Here the CDR3 reads CASSQTPRETQYF. The CDR3 DNA is TGTGCTAGCAGCCAAACCCCGAGAGAGACCCAGTACTTC.

V gene TRBV5-1 combines with J gene TRBJ2-5; 10 bases align to TRBD2. The closer fit of TRBJ2-6 to the DNA end suggests the J call may be wrong. CDR1 is SGHRS and CDR2 is YFSETQ in the germline V gene. This CDR3 is built from 19 residues. The CDR3 nucleotides read TGCGCCAGCAGCTTGGGACTAGCGGGCGGTGACTCTGGGGCCAACGTCCTGACTTTC. Translating it yields CASSLGLAGGDSGANVLTF.

This sequence joins TRBV28 and TRBJ2-5; the match to TRBD2 covers 11 bases. V shed 6 bases and J 2 bases; nucleotides not matched to a gene: 5. The CDR3 loop spans 15 amino acids. Germline-derived CDR1 and CDR2 are MDHEN and SYDVKM. DNA for the CDR3: TGTGCCAGCAGCCGGACTAGCGGGCGACAAGAGACCCAGTACTTC. It is translated as CASSRTSGRQETQYF.

This clonotype has a count of ten or more. The chain uses TRBV10-3 and TRBJ2-7; D is perhaps TRBD2 (6 bases). Trimming stripped 4 bases from V and 6 bases from J, with 10 bases between. The CDR3 spans 12 residues. Looked up from germline, CDR1 is ENHRY and CDR2 is SYGVKD. The DNA for the CDR3 is TGTGCCATCAGTGGCGGGATGGGCGAGCAGTACTTC. Protein sequence: CAISGGMGEQYF.

This clonotype is labeled large. The chain joins TRBV7-6 to TRBJ2-5; D might be TRBD1 (6 bases). Germline V gene sequence: CDR1 SGHVS, CDR2 FNYEAQ. V shed 1 base and J shed 1 base, with 10 bases lying between them. CDR3 length: 15 amino acids. This CDR3 is CASSLVTTGQETQYF. CDR3 nucleotide sequence: TGTGCCAGCAGCTTAGTTACGACAGGCCAAGAGACCCAGTACTTC.

This clonotype was seen many times. The chain uses TRBV6-1 and TRBJ2-2; maybe TRBD1 (6 bases). The CDR3 has 13 amino acids. Germline CDR1 reads MNHNS; CDR2 reads SASEGT. Between the trimmed V and J ends, which lost 10 bases and 1 base, there was a span of 10 bases. The CDR3 region is CAIQGQNTGELFF. The DNA for the CDR3 is TGTGCCATACAGGGACAGAACACCGGGGAGCTGTTTTTT.

This clonotype is medium-sized within its sample. The chain employs TRBV12-3 or TRBV12-4 and TRBJ2-5, with D maybe TRBD1 (6 bases). The V gene lost 3 bases and the J gene lost 5 bases, with 13 bases spanning the gap. This CDR3 is built from 14 residues. The CDR3 DNA follows: TGTGCCAGCAGTTTTGGGGACATCCGGGAGACCCAGTACTTC. This codes for CASSFGDIRETQYF.

On this clonotype: At one boundary the junction diverges from the germline segment, which might be a read error. The J gene is TRBJ2-7, the V gene TRBV7-6; D uncertain. This CDR3 region has 11 residues. The germline V gene encodes CDR1 SGHVS and CDR2 FNYEAQ. The CDR3 sequence is CASSLEETQLF. As DNA, the CDR3 is TGTGCCAGCAGCTTAGAAGAGACCCAGCTCTTC.

This clonotype is medium-sized in the sample. The chain carries TRBV6-6 and TRBJ2-5, with D unresolved. This CDR3 is 16 amino acids long. Trimming cost V 0 bases and J 2 bases, with 13 bases left between them. Germline CDR1 MNHNY, CDR2 SVGAGI (reference sequence). For the CDR3, the DNA is TGTGCCAGCAGTTACTCTGGACGAATCGGACAAGAGACCCAGTACTTC. Translating gives CASSYSGRIGQETQYF.

The chain carries TRBV6-6 and TRBJ1-1; D uncertain. V gave up 6 bases and J gave up 1 base, with 12 bases separating them. CDR3 length: 14 amino acids. Per the germline V gene, CDR1 is MNHNY and CDR2 is SVGAGI (reference sequence). CDR3 loop: CASRASTGNTEAFF. The CDR3 nucleotides read TGTGCCAGCAGGGCCTCGACTGGGAACACTGAAGCTTTCTTT.

This clonotype is classed as medium-sized. The chain links TRBV7-9 to TRBJ1-2; D might be TRBD1 (6 bases). The germline gives CDR1 SEHNR, CDR2 FQNEAQ (reference sequence). This CDR3 region has 14 residues. V was trimmed by 1 base and J by 7 bases, leaving 13 bases between them. CDR3 loop: CASSLDGGVRGYTF. For the CDR3, the DNA is TGTGCCAGCAGCTTAGATGGGGGCGTCCGTGGCTACACCTTC. The full variable domain, its missing parts supplied by reference TRBV7-9 and TRBJ1-2, is DTGVSQNPRHKITKRGQNVTFRCDPISEHNRLYWYRQTLGQGPEFLTYFQNEAQLEKSRLLSDRFSAERPKGSFSTLEIQRTEQGDSAMYLCASSLDGGVRGYTFGSGTRLTVV.

Only a few counts were recorded for this clonotype. The chain joins TRBV7-9 to TRBJ2-3, with 14 bases fitting TRBD2. V was pared by 4 bases and J by 5 bases, with 11 bases of the junction left unmatched. Germline CDR1 and CDR2: SEHNR and FQNEAQ (reference sequence). CDR3 length: 18 amino acids. The CDR3 loop reads CASSSTSTSGGVIDTQYF. The CDR3 DNA sequence: TGTGCCAGCAGCTCAACGTCGACTAGCGGGGGGGTTATAGATACGCAGTATTTT.

This clonotype was counted many times. J is TRBJ2-4 and V is TRBV27; possible D gene TRBD2, 5 bases. V lost 3 bases and J lost 6, with 12 bases in between. This CDR3 has 14 amino acids. Germline CDR1 reads MNHEY; CDR2 reads SMNVEV (reference sequence). The CDR3 DNA reads TGTGCCAGCAGTTTTTCGGCTAGCCCAAACATTCAGTACTTC. Translated, it gives CASSFSASPNIQYF.

This sequence joins TRBV12-3 or TRBV12-4 and TRBJ2-5; TRBD1 matches 9 bases. The J call is in doubt because the DNA end fits TRBJ1-2 better. CDR3 length equals 14 residues. As DNA, the CDR3 is TGTGCCAGCAGTCGGACAGGGGCGGGGTATGGCTACACCTTC. Translated, it gives CASSRTGAGYGYTF.

The rearrangement joins TRBV7-2 to TRBJ2-1; TRBD1 matches at 9 bases. This CDR3 region has 14 residues. Germline loops: CDR1 SGHTA, CDR2 FQGNSA. J lost 2 bases, V lost 5 bases, and 1 base had no gene match. CDR3 protein: CASSRDRAYNEQFF. DNA for the CDR3: TGTGCCAGCAGCCGGGACAGGGCCTACAATGAGCAGTTCTTC.

This clonotype appeared many times. V is TRBV27 and J is TRBJ2-7, with TRBD1 matching over 9 bases. The CDR3 is 13 residues long. Germline loops: CDR1 MNHEY, CDR2 SMNVEV (reference sequence). V dropped 8 bases and J dropped 5; count of bases not matched to a gene: 7. CDR3 residues: CASGGTGRDEQYF. Written as DNA, the CDR3 is TGTGCCAGCGGGGGGACAGGGCGGGACGAGCAGTACTTC.

A word on this clonotype: The CDR3 ends on some other residue instead of the conserved phenylalanine or tryptophan, so this is likely a read error. Because the CDR3's place on the DNA is in doubt, the DNA is left out and the CDR3 is given as listed by TCRdb. The chain combines TRBV7-3 with TRBJ1-1; the table gives TRBD1 as D, unverified against the DNA. CDR1 is SGHTA, CDR2 FQGTGA, per germline. Inclusive of both ends, the CDR3 amounts to 16 amino acids. The CDR3 reads CASIRRDRGLSSSSGQ.

J is TRBJ1-2 and V is TRBV7-6, with 8 bases identical to TRBD1. This CDR3 comprises 17 residues. V trimming: 1 base; J trimming: 5 bases; junction bases outside the gene matches: 12. Per germline, CDR1 SGHVS and CDR2 FNYEAQ. CDR3 residues: CASSLEIGDRGGYGYTF. As DNA, the CDR3 is TGTGCCAGCAGCTTAGAAATCGGTGACAGGGGTGGTTATGGCTACACCTTC.